The 29 T cell receptor beta chains presented below share a single source sample, sequenced in a study of technical replicates of blood from several donors. Generated by immunoSEQ multiplex PCR, the TCRdb table keeps only in-frame clones and is missing some. The sample carries roughly 97,000 clones, approximately 96% recorded once. Material: T cells isolated from PBMCs. These receptors originate from a human donor in good health.

This sequence joins TRBV4-3 and TRBJ2-1; D remains unclear. Germline V gene lookup returns CDR1 LGHNA and CDR2 YSLEER. The CDR3 is 16 residues long. V was pared by 3 bases and J by 0 bases, with 12 bases between. The CDR3 here is CASSQGPTSSYNEQFF. The CDR3 nucleotides are TGCGCCAGCAGCCAGGGCCCTACGAGCTCCTACAATGAGCAGTTCTTC.

V is TRBV19 and J is TRBJ1-2; 10 bases line up with TRBD1. V lost 3 bases, J lost 4 bases, and 8 bases stayed unmatched. Germline assignment: CDR1 LNHDA and CDR2 SQIVND (reference sequence). The CDR3 consists of 16 residues. The CDR3: CASSILPTGGGYGYTF. The CDR3 nucleotides read TGTGCCAGTAGTATCCTACCGACAGGGGGCGGCTATGGCTACACCTTC.

The chain employs TRBV27 and TRBJ2-5; D is perhaps TRBD1 (6 bases). Germline-derived CDR1 and CDR2 are MNHEY and SMNVEV (reference sequence). The CDR3 is made up of 15 amino acids. V was trimmed by 2 bases and J by 1 base, leaving 11 bases between them. The CDR3 region is CASSLVRGPQETQYF. The CDR3, as DNA: TGTGCCAGCAGTTTAGTCAGGGGCCCCCAAGAGACCCAGTACTTC.

In its sample, this clone was seen once. This CDR3 reads CASSIGAGNTGELFF. DNA of the CDR3: TGTGCCAGTAGTATAGGGGCGGGGAACACCGGGGAGCTGTTTTTT. V usage is TRBV19 and J usage is TRBJ2-2, with TRBD2 as a possible D gene (5 bases). Trimming removed 1 base from V and 1 base from J, with 7 bases in between. The germline V gene encodes CDR1 LNHDA and CDR2 SQIVND (reference sequence). The length of the CDR3 is 15 residues.

In its sample, this clone was seen a few times. The chain recombines TRBV7-3 with TRBJ2-2; the match to TRBD2 covers 10 bases. Germline lookup yields CDR1 SGHTA and CDR2 FQGTGA. The CDR3 is 15 amino acids. J was trimmed by 7 bases and V by 6 bases; bases with no gene match: 8. The CDR3 spells CASSILAGADGELFF. The CDR3 DNA is TGTGCCAGCAGTATTCTAGCGGGAGCGGACGGGGAGCTGTTTTTT. The variable domain in full, completed from reference TRBV7-3 and TRBJ2-2, reads GAGVSQTPSNKVTEKGKYVELRCDPISGHTALYWYRQSLGQGPEFLIYFQGTGAADDSGLPNDRFFAVRPEGSVSTLKIQRTERGDSAVYLCASSILAGADGELFFGEGSRLTVL.

The table lists this clone with a count of one. The V and J genes are TRBV7-3 and TRBJ2-1; 9 nucleotides agree with TRBD1. From germline, CDR1 is SGHTA and CDR2 FQGTGA. CDR3 length: 15 residues. The V gene end was trimmed by 7 bases and the J gene end by 5 bases; junction bases not matched to a gene: 9. The CDR3 DNA reads TGTGCCAGCAAACTAGACGGGACAGGGCACAATGAGCAGTTCTTC. It yields the protein CASKLDGTGHNEQFF.

The V and J genes are TRBV15 and TRBJ2-5; a possible D gene is TRBD1 (5 bases). Germline values: CDR1 LNHNV, CDR2 YYDKDF (reference sequence). V was clipped by 0 bases and J by 4 bases, with 12 bases between them. The CDR3 is made up of 15 amino acids. The CDR3: CATSRDQGLVETQYF. CDR3 DNA sequence: TGTGCCACCAGCAGAGATCAGGGTTTGGTAGAGACCCAGTACTTC.

This chain links TRBV5-1 with TRBJ1-4; D may be TRBD1 (5 bases). Germline V lookup: CDR1 SGHRS, CDR2 YFSETQ. The CDR3 is 16 residues long. Trimming removed 0 bases from V and 3 bases from J, with 12 bases in between. The CDR3 sequence: CASSLDVGHPNEKLFF. The CDR3 nucleotides read TGCGCCAGCAGCTTGGACGTCGGACACCCTAATGAAAAACTGTTTTTT.

V gene TRBV30 combines with J gene TRBJ2-2; D is undetermined. This CDR3 comprises 15 residues. V gave up 1 base and J gave up 0 bases, with 9 bases separating them. Germline V CDR1 and CDR2: GTSNPN, SVGIG (reference sequence). The CDR3 region is CAWSGLSANTGELFF. The CDR3 nucleotides are TGTGCCTGGAGTGGTCTGAGCGCGAACACCGGGGAGCTGTTTTTT.

The chain is built from TRBV14 and TRBJ2-5, with D tentatively TRBD2 (5 bases). The CDR3 length is 13 residues. Germline V CDR1 and CDR2: SGHDN, FVKESK. V lost 1 base and J 5 bases, leaving 8 bases between the germline ends. DNA of the CDR3: TGTGCCAGCAGCCAAGCACGGAGGGAGACCCAGTACTTC. Translating it yields CASSQARRETQYF.

Worth noting for this clone: The same CDR3 is also encoded by other DNA sequences in this sample. J is TRBJ2-7 and V is TRBV25-1, with 8 bases aligning to TRBD2. V dropped 4 bases and J dropped 3; count of bases not matched to a gene: 8. Per germline, CDR1 MGHDK and CDR2 SYGVNS. The CDR3 consists of 15 residues. This CDR3 reads CASSGAGVGDYEQYF. In nucleotides, the CDR3 is TGTGCCAGCAGTGGAGCGGGAGTGGGGGACTACGAGCAGTACTTC.

CDR3 protein: CAISPTGASNTGELFF. The CDR3 DNA is TGTGCCATCAGCCCTACAGGGGCTTCGAACACCGGGGAGCTGTTTTTT. This chain links TRBV10-3 with TRBJ2-2, with TRBD1 identical over 7 bases. Germline trimming cut 6 bases from V and 0 bases from J; bases unmatched to any gene: 7. Per germline, CDR1 ENHRY and CDR2 SYGVKD. This CDR3 comprises 16 residues.

This chain uses TRBV19 with TRBJ1-3; unclear D gene. Per the germline V gene, CDR1 is LNHDA and CDR2 is SQIVND (reference sequence). The length of the CDR3 is 13 residues. V was trimmed by 7 bases and J by 2 bases, leaving 9 bases between them. The CDR3 DNA is TGTGCCAGTACTACCGGGGCTGGAAACACCATATATTTT. This gives the protein CASTTGAGNTIYF.

The genes are TRBV9 and TRBJ2-1; 10 bases fit TRBD1. Germline V CDR1 and CDR2: SGDLS, YYNGEE. V was pared by 1 base and J by 2 bases, with 6 bases of the junction left unmatched. CDR3 length equals 17 residues. In nucleotides, the CDR3 is TGTGCCAGCAGCGTAAGTGGGACAGGGGACCCCTACAATGAGCAGTTCTTC. Its translation: CASSVSGTGDPYNEQFF. Variable domain in full (rest from reference TRBV9 and TRBJ2-1): DSGVTQTPKHLITATGQRVTLRCSPRSGDLSVYWYQQSLDQGLQFLIQYYNGEERAKGNILERFSAQQFPDLHSELNLSSLELGDSALYFCASSVSGTGDPYNEQFFGPGTRLTVL.

The rearrangement links TRBV4-1 to TRBJ2-5; 8 nucleotides align to TRBD1. Germline trimming cut 2 bases from V and 2 bases from J; bases unmatched to any gene: 22. The CDR3 totals 21 residues. From germline, CDR1 is MGHRA and CDR2 YSYEKL. CDR3 coding DNA: TGCGCCAGCAGCCAACCCAAGGCCGGACAGGGTCGACCAGGAGGGCAAGAGACCCAGTACTTC. The encoded protein is CASSQPKAGQGRPGGQETQYF.

The rearrangement links TRBV30 to TRBJ1-3; unclear D gene. This CDR3 region has 15 residues. V was trimmed by 2 bases and J by 0 bases, leaving 11 bases between them. The germline V gene encodes CDR1 GTSNPN and CDR2 SVGIG (reference sequence). Here the CDR3 DNA reads TGTGCCTGGAGTCAGATTGGGAGCTCTGGAAACACCATATATTTT. Its translation is CAWSQIGSSGNTIYF.

J is TRBJ2-7 and V is TRBV27; D unresolved. Trimming stripped 3 bases from V and 5 bases from J, with 14 bases between. The CDR3 contains 14 residues. Germline CDR1 and CDR2: MNHEY and SMNVEV (reference sequence). The CDR3 nucleotides read TGTGCCAGCAGTTTTTCATCCGGGTTCAACGAGCAGTACTTC. This translates into CASSFSSGFNEQYF.

The chain uses TRBV28 and TRBJ2-3; 7 bases agree with TRBD2. Trimming removed 5 bases from V and 0 bases from J; junction bases left unmatched: 11. The CDR3 spans 17 residues. Looked up from germline, CDR1 is MDHEN and CDR2 is SYDVKM. In DNA form, the CDR3 reads TGTGCCAGCAGTACCCCCGGGACTATAGTAAGCACAGATACGCAGTATTTT. As protein: CASSTPGTIVSTDTQYF.

V is TRBV27 and J is TRBJ1-5, with a weak D call TRBD1 (5 bases). The V and J ends lost 2 bases and 9 bases respectively, with 11 bases between them. CDR1 MNHEY and CDR2 SMNVEV come from the germline V gene (reference sequence). This CDR3 is 13 amino acids long. The DNA for the CDR3 is TGTGCCAGCAGTTTAAGCGGGGCAAGGCCCCAGCATTTT. Translated: CASSLSGARPQHF.

The CDR3 is CASSQEGSGGEGYNEQFF. In DNA, the CDR3 is TGCGCCAGCAGCCAAGAAGGAAGCGGGGGGGAGGGTTACAATGAGCAGTTCTTC. The chain carries TRBV4-1 and TRBJ2-1; TRBD2 aligns across 10 bases. CDR1 and CDR2 (germline): MGHRA, YSYEKL. J was trimmed by 4 bases and V by 0 bases; bases with no gene match: 9. CDR3 length: 18 amino acids.

The chain's CDR3 is CASSIYVREEAFF. The CDR3 DNA follows: TGTGCCAGTAGTATTTACGTACGGGAAGAAGCTTTCTTT. The gene calls are TRBV19 and TRBJ1-1; D gene unclear. Trimming shortened V by 3 bases and J by 8 bases, and 13 bases separated the two germline ends. The CDR3 consists of 13 residues. Germline V gene lookup returns CDR1 LNHDA and CDR2 SQIVND (reference sequence).

The chain carries TRBV4-2 and TRBJ2-1; perhaps TRBD2 as D (6 bases). The CDR3 runs 17 residues. Trimming pared 1 base from V and 0 bases from J, leaving 13 bases between. Germline V gene sequence: CDR1 LGHNA, CDR2 YNFKEQ. Here the CDR3 reads CASSQVSGDSSYNEQFF. Here the CDR3 DNA reads TGTGCCAGCAGCCAAGTTAGCGGTGACAGCTCCTACAATGAGCAGTTCTTC.

The chain combines TRBV4-3 with TRBJ2-1, with a weak D call TRBD2 (5 bases). From germline, CDR1 is LGHNA and CDR2 YSLEER. Trimming pared 0 bases from V and 4 bases from J, leaving 10 bases between. The CDR3 runs to 15 residues. The chain's CDR3 is CASSQDLARYNEQFF. The CDR3 DNA reads TGCGCCAGCAGCCAAGATTTAGCGAGATACAATGAGCAGTTCTTC.

This chain links TRBV19 with TRBJ1-5; 9 bases align to TRBD1. CDR1 LNHDA and CDR2 SQIVND come from the germline V gene (reference sequence). With 10 bases clipped from V and 4 bases from J, the junction kept 8 bases outside the gene matches. This CDR3 spans 14 amino acids. The CDR3 loop reads CAIWTGVRNQPQHF. CDR3 nucleotides: TGTGCCATCTGGACAGGGGTCAGGAATCAGCCCCAGCATTTT.

CDR3 amino acids: CASSAGLANANTGELFF. In nucleotides, the CDR3 is TGTGCCAGCAGTGCGGGACTAGCGAACGCGAACACCGGGGAGCTGTTTTTT. V and J are TRBV7-3 and TRBJ2-2; 10 bases align to TRBD2. Germline CDR1 and CDR2: SGHTA and FQGTGA. J lost 0 bases, V lost 6 bases, and 7 bases had no gene match. The CDR3 is made up of 17 amino acids.

V usage is TRBV2 and J usage is TRBJ2-7; 12 bases line up with TRBD2. Germline lookup yields CDR1 SNHLY and CDR2 FYNNEI. The CDR3 is made up of 14 amino acids. The trim removed 7 bases at V and 7 bases at J, leaving 8 bases unmatched. Here the CDR3 DNA reads TGTGCCAGCATTAGACTAGCGGGAGTTTGGGAGCAGTACTTC. Its translation is CASIRLAGVWEQYF.

The chain has TRBV18 and TRBJ2-7, with D tentatively TRBD1 (6 bases). Germline values: CDR1 KGHSH, CDR2 LQKENI. Trimming left V 3 bases short and J 4 bases short, with 10 bases between. The CDR3 runs 13 residues. The CDR3 is CASSPEDRYEQYF. DNA of the CDR3: TGTGCCAGCTCACCTGAGGACAGATACGAGCAGTACTTC.

The genes are TRBV6-1 and TRBJ1-5; 10 bases line up with TRBD1. From germline, CDR1 is MNHNS and CDR2 SASEGT. With V trimmed by 4 bases and J by 3 bases, 6 bases remained unmatched. This CDR3 comprises 16 residues. The CDR3 protein is CASSGGTGVSNQPQHF. CDR3 DNA: TGTGCCAGCAGTGGTGGGACAGGGGTTTCCAATCAGCCCCAGCATTTT.

V usage is TRBV10-3 and J usage is TRBJ2-1; 7 bases are a match to TRBD1. The CDR3 runs 14 residues. Germline CDR1 is ENHRY and CDR2 is SYGVKD. V lost 2 bases, J lost 11 bases, and 9 bases stayed unmatched. CDR3 nucleotide sequence: TGTGCCATCAGTGAGCTGGACAGGAACGGGAAGCAGTTCTTC. Its translation: CAISELDRNGKQFF.